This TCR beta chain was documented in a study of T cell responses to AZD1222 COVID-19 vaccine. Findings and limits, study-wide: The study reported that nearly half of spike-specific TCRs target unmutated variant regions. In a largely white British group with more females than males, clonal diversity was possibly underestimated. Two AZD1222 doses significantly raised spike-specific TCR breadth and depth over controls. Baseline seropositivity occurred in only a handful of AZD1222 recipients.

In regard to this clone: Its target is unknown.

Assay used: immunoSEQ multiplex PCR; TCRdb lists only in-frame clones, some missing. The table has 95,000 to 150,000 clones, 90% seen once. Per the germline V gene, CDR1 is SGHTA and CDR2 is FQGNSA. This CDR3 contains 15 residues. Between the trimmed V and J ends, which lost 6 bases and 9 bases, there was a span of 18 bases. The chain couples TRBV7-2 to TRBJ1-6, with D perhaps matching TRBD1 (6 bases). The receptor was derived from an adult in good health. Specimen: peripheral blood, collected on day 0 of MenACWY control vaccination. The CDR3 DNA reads TGTGCCAGCAGGCAGGACACACTGACAGGTTCACCCCTCCACTTT. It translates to CASRQDTLTGSPLHF.